This is a list of T cell receptor beta chains from one sample in a study of CD8 T cells in ankylosing spondylitis. TCRdb itself ran the 5' RACE reads through MiXCR, one entry per CDR3 protein. The sample lists about 450,000 distinct CDR3 sequences; 25% to 30% were seen once. The sequencing sample was made of blood, either unsorted or a sorted T cell fraction (not recorded which). These TCRs come from a male donor with ankylosing spondylitis. Each CDR3 is given with its conserved first and last residue. D genes are given only for firm matches. Some rows mark clone size as missing; the rest say once, few, many or name a class of expanded clone.

length	J	D	size	V	DNA	CDR3
11	TRBJ1-2	-	-	TRBV29-1	TGCAGCGCATCCGCACCCTATGGCTACACCTTC	CSASAPYGYTF
18	TRBJ1-5	TRBD1	-	TRBV6-2/TRBV6-3	TGTGCCAGCAGTTACCGGACGGGACAGGGGGCGCGCAATCAGCCCCAGCATTTT	CASSYRTGQGARNQPQHF
15	TRBJ1-2	-	-	TRBV5-1	TGCGCCAGCAGCAGCGGACGCAGGGAGAGGTATGGCTACACCTTC	CASSSGRRERYGYTF
16	TRBJ2-3	TRBD2	few	TRBV24-1	TGTGCCACCAGTGACCTAGAAGCGGGGACGGGAGATACGCAGTATTTT	CATSDLEAGTGDTQYF
12	TRBJ2-7	-	-	TRBV12-3/TRBV12-4	TGTGCCAGCAGTTTCGAAGGCTACGAGCAGTACTTC	CASSFEGYEQYF
16	TRBJ2-3	-	few	TRBV7-2	TGTGCCAGCAGCTTAGGGATGGTAGCAGGTGTGGATACGCAGTATTTT	CASSLGMVAGVDTQYF
16	TRBJ2-1	TRBD2	-	TRBV7-9	TGTGCCAGCAGCTTAGAGGCTAGCGGGATCGTAGAGGAGCAGTTCTTC	CASSLEASGIVEEQFF
13	TRBJ2-1	TRBD1	-	TRBV29-1	TGCAGCGTTGACAGGGGGATCTACAATGAGCAGTTCTTC	CSVDRGIYNEQFF
13	TRBJ1-6	-	many	TRBV5-1	TGCGCCAGCAGCTTGGGACAGAATTCACCCCTCCACTTT	CASSLGQNSPLHF
14	TRBJ1-4	-	many	TRBV9	TGTGCCAGCAGTGTTGGGGGAACTAATGAAAAACTGTTTTTT	CASSVGGTNEKLFF
14	TRBJ2-1	-	-	TRBV2	TGTGCCAGCACCGGGGACCGGGCTTACAATGAGCAGTTCTTC	CASTGDRAYNEQFF
17	TRBJ2-1	-	-	TRBV15	TGTGCCACCAGCAGATACGGAGCGGAAACCTCCTACAATGAGCAGTTCTTC	CATSRYGAETSYNEQFF
13	TRBJ2-2	-	few	TRBV7-8	TGTGCCAGCAGCTTAGCGAACTCCGGGGAGCTGTTTTTT	CASSLANSGELFF
18	TRBJ2-2	-	few	TRBV20-1	TGCAGTGCTAGAGCAATTGGGGGGCGACGCGCGAACACCGGGGAGCTGTTTTTT	CSARAIGGRRANTGELFF
13	TRBJ2-5	-	once	TRBV28	TGTGCCAGCAGTTCACCCGGACTAGAGACCCAGTACTTC	CASSSPGLETQYF
12	TRBJ2-7	-	few	TRBV11-2	TGTGCCAGCAGCATCCCTTTAGGCGAGCAGTACTTC	CASSIPLGEQYF
13	TRBJ1-4	-	once	TRBV4-2	TGTGCCAGCAGCCAAGATCGGACCGAAAAACTGTTTTTT	CASSQDRTEKLFF
16	TRBJ2-2	TRBD2	few	TRBV9	TGTGCCAGCAAGGGACTAGCGGGACCCAACACCGGGGAGCTGTTTTTT	CASKGLAGPNTGELFF
11	TRBJ2-3	-	-	TRBV10-1	TGCGCCAGCAGTGAGGGGGGGCTTCGGTATTTT	CASSEGGLRYF
12	TRBJ1-1	-	few	TRBV20-1	TGCAGTTCAACAGGACGGTCCACTGAAGCTTTCTTT	CSSTGRSTEAFF
13	TRBJ2-1	-	many	TRBV9	TGTGCCAGCAGCCCCCCGGGGAGCAATGAGCAGTTCTTC	CASSPPGSNEQFF
11	TRBJ2-1	-	few	TRBV29-1	TGCAGCGTCTTTCCGGGGAATGAGCAGTTCTTC	CSVFPGNEQFF
13	TRBJ2-5	TRBD2	few	TRBV5-1	TGCGCCAGCAGCCCCGGGGGGGAAGAGACCCAGTACTTC	CASSPGGEETQYF
13	TRBJ1-2	-	few	TRBV3-1	TGTGCCAGCAGCCAAGTAGAGGCCTCTGGCTACACCTTC	CASSQVEASGYTF
14	TRBJ1-5	-	few	TRBV19	TGTGCCAGTAGTATAAGGTTCAGCAATCAGCCCCAGCATTTT	CASSIRFSNQPQHF
15	TRBJ1-3	-	-	TRBV3-1	TGTGCCAGCAGCCGTGACAGCCACTCTGGAAACACCATATATTTT	CASSRDSHSGNTIYF
16	TRBJ2-1	TRBD2	-	TRBV10-3	TGTGCCTCGGGACTAGCGGGAAGAAGCTCCTACAATGAGCAGTTCTTC	CASGLAGRSSYNEQFF
15	TRBJ2-7	TRBD2	-	TRBV20-1	TGCAGTGCTAGACCGGGACTAGCGGGAGAGTACGAGCAGTACTTC	CSARPGLAGEYEQYF
14	TRBJ2-5	-	few	TRBV29-1	TGCAGCGCCGATTCCTTGGGGGGAGGCGAGACCCAGTACTTC	CSADSLGGGETQYF
13	TRBJ2-1	-	-	TRBV12-3/TRBV12-4	TGTGCCAGCAGTCCTAGCGACTACAATGAGCAGTTCTTC	CASSPSDYNEQFF
13	TRBJ2-3	TRBD1	many	TRBV29-1	TGCAGCGTTGCACAGGGGGCGGGAGATACGCAGTATTTT	CSVAQGAGDTQYF
14	TRBJ2-1	TRBD1	-	TRBV29-1	TGCAGCGTCTCCGACAGGGGGCTGTACAATGAGCAGTTCTTC	CSVSDRGLYNEQFF
17	TRBJ2-2	TRBD1	-	TRBV5-1	TGCGCCAGCAGCTCGACGGGGACAGGGGCCAACACCGGGGAGCTGTTTTTT	CASSSTGTGANTGELFF
15	TRBJ2-7	-	few	TRBV19	TGTGCCAGTAGTAAAACAGGGAGGCCCGTAGACGAGCAGTACTTC	CASSKTGRPVDEQYF
12	TRBJ1-6	-	-	TRBV12-3/TRBV12-4	TGTGCCAGCAGTTTCCTCGGGTCACCCCTCCACTTT	CASSFLGSPLHF
12	TRBJ2-1	-	-	TRBV7-9	TGTGCCAGCAGTGCCCCGGGAAAGGGTACAAACTTC	CASSAPGKGTNF
16	TRBJ1-5	-	few	TRBV12-3/TRBV12-4	TGTGCCAGCACTCTGGCGGGGGGCAGTGGCAATCAGCCCCAGCATTTT	CASTLAGGSGNQPQHF
14	TRBJ1-1	TRBD1	-	TRBV12-3/TRBV12-4	TGTGCCAGCAGCCTCACAGGGGGCAAGGCTGAAGCTTTCTTT	CASSLTGGKAEAFF
13	TRBJ2-7	TRBD1	-	TRBV20-1	TGCAGTGCTAGTCAGGCAGGGGGCTACGAGCAGTACTTC	CSASQAGGYEQYF
15	TRBJ2-3	-	few	TRBV28	TGTGCCAGCAGCCGACTTTTCGGTGGCACAGATACGCAGTATTTT	CASSRLFGGTDTQYF
18	TRBJ2-1	TRBD2	few	TRBV20-1	TGCAGTGCCACGGGACTAGCGGGAGTAACAAAGACCTACAATGAGCAGTTCTTC	CSATGLAGVTKTYNEQFF
14	TRBJ2-5	-	few	TRBV15	TGTGCCACCACTAATCTCTTAGGGCAAGAGACCCAGTACTTC	CATTNLLGQETQYF